Below are 3 T cell receptor beta chains sequenced from a single sample in a study of blood T cell repertoires in COVID-19. Profiled with immunoSEQ multiplex PCR; TCRdb holds only in-frame clones, not every one. The profile shows 25,000 to 30,000 clones, under 85% of them singletons. Sequenced sample: peripheral blood. The receptors shown here come from a man in his 70s with acute or convalescent COVID-19.

This clone was counted between two and nine times. The rearrangement joins TRBV19 to TRBJ1-5; 7 bases fit TRBD1. Germline assignment: CDR1 LNHDA and CDR2 SQIVND (reference sequence). The CDR3 runs to 17 residues. Trimming removed 7 bases from V and 0 bases from J; junction bases left unmatched: 12. CDR3 nucleotides: TGTGCCAGTAAACCGGGACAGTTCCTTTATAGCAATCAGCCCCAGCATTTT. As protein: CASKPGQFLYSNQPQHF. Variable domain in full (rest from reference TRBV19 and TRBJ1-5): DGGITQSPKYLFRKEGQNVTLSCEQNLNHDAMYWYRQDPGQGLRLIYYSQIVNDFQKGDIAEGYSVSREKKESFPLTVTSAQKNPTAFYLCASKPGQFLYSNQPQHFGDGTRLSIL.

V is TRBV29-1 and J is TRBJ1-1; D gene uncertain. The germline V and J ends were trimmed by 6 bases and 10 bases, with 18 bases remaining between them. Germline V gene sequence: CDR1 SQVTM, CDR2 ANQGSEA. CDR3 length: 12 residues. CDR3 loop: CSVSGEGGGAFF. CDR3 in DNA: TGCAGCGTGAGTGGAGAGGGAGGAGGAGCTTTCTTT.

Only one count was recorded for this clone. The V and J genes are TRBV5-6 and TRBJ2-7; a weak D match, TRBD1 (7 bases). Per the germline V gene, CDR1 is SGHDT and CDR2 is YYEEEE. The CDR3 totals 17 residues. Trimming took 0 bases from V and 6 from J, leaving 22 bases between them. As DNA, the CDR3 is TGTGCCAGCAGCTTGGGGGGGTTGACAGGGAGGTGGCGCGAGCAGTACTTC. This encodes CASSLGGLTGRWREQYF.